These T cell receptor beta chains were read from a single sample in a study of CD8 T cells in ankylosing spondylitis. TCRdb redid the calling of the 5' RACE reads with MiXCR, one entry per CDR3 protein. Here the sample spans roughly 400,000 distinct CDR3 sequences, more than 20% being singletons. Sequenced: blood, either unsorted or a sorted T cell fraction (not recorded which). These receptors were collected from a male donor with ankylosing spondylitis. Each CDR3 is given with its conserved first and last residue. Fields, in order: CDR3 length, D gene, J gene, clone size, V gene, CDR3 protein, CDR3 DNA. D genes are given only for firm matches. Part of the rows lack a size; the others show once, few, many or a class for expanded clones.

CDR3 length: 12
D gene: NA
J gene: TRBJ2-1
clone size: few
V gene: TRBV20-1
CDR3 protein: CSAGTSFDEQFF
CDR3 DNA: TGCAGTGCTGGAACTAGTTTCGATGAGCAGTTCTTC

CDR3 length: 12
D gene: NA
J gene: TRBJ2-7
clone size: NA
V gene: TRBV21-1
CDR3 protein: CASSKRVYEQYF
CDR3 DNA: TGTGCCAGCAGCAAGAGGGTCTACGAGCAGTACTTC

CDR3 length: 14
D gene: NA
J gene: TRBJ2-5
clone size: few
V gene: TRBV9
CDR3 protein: CASSVGRVEETQYF
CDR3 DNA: TGTGCCAGCAGCGTAGGCAGGGTAGAGGAGACCCAGTACTTC

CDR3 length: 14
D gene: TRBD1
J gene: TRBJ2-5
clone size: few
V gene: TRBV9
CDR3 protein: CASSVGQGRETQYF
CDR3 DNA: TGTGCCAGCAGCGTAGGACAGGGGAGAGAGACCCAGTACTTC

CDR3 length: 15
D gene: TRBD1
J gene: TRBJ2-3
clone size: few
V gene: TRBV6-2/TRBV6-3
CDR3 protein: CASSYNRGPVDTQYF
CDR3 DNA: TGTGCCAGCAGTTACAACAGGGGGCCCGTTGATACGCAGTATTTT

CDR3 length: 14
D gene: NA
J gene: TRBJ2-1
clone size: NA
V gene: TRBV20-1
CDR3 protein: CSAIPPRSYNEQFF
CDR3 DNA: TGCAGTGCTATCCCACCCCGCTCCTACAATGAGCAGTTCTTC

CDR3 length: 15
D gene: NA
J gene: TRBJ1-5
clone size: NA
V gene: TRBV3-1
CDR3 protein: CASSLGTGSNQPQHF
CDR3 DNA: TGTGCCAGCAGCCTGGGGACGGGGAGCAATCAGCCCCAGCATTTT

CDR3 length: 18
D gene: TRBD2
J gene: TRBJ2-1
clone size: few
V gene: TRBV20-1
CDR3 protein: CSWIVPSGTPEIGNEQFF
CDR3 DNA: TGCAGTTGGATTGTGCCTAGCGGGACCCCCGAAATTGGGAATGAGCAGTTCTTC

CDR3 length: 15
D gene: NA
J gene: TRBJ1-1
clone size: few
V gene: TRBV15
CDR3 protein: CATSRDSGAGTEAFF
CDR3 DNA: TGTGCCACCAGCAGAGATTCGGGGGCAGGGACTGAAGCTTTCTTT

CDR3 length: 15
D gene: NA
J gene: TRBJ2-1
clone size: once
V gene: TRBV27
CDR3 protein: CASSYEGSSYNEQFF
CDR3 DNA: TGTGCCAGCAGTTATGAGGGAAGCTCCTACAATGAGCAGTTCTTC

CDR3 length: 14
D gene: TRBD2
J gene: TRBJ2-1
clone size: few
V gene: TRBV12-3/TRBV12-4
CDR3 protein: CASTLGVLANEQFF
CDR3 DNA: TGTGCCAGCACCCTGGGGGTACTAGCGAATGAGCAGTTCTTC

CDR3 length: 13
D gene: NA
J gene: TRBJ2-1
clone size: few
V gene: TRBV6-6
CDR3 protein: CATTKPGVNEQFF
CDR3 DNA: TGTGCCACTACTAAACCCGGGGTCAATGAGCAGTTCTTC

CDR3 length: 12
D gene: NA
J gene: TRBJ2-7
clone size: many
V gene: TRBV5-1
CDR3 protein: CASSPEGDEQYF
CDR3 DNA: TGCGCCAGCAGCCCCGAGGGAGACGAGCAGTACTTC

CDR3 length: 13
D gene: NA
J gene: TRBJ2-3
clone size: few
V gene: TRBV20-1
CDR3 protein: CSALPSSTDTQYF
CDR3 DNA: TGCAGTGCCCTACCTAGCAGCACAGATACGCAGTATTTT